The source of this T cell receptor beta chain is a study of CD8+CD57+ T cells in acquired aplastic anemia. Study-level findings and limits: Between the patient and control groups, CD8+ Simpson's diversity did not differ significantly. Patients shared twenty-nine CD8+ CDR3 sequences with controls.

This clonotype was detected ten times or more. Its antigen is unidentified. V was trimmed by 1 base and J by 7 bases, leaving 11 bases between them. The CDR3 consists of 14 residues. Both TCR beta VDJ combination and CDR3 sequence profiling were carried out. Genomic DNA was the template for this profiling. One entry per CDR3 protein results from TCRdb running MiXCR on the reads. This sample has a few hundred thousand distinct CDR3 sequences, with about a third found just once. The chain is built from TRBV12-3 or TRBV12-4 and TRBJ1-5; D not certain. This TCR was sampled from a human donor in good health, serving as a control. Sequenced sample: sorted CD4+, CD8+, or CD8+CD57+ T cells (not recorded which) from PBMCs. The CDR3 coding sequence is TGTGCCAGCAGTTTAGAGTATACCGGGCAGCCCCAGCATTTT. It is translated as CASSLEYTGQPQHF.